Presented here are 23 T cell receptor beta chains from one specimen sequenced in a study of T cell responses to AZD1222 COVID-19 vaccine. The method was immunoSEQ multiplex PCR; TCRdb's version includes in-frame clones alone and lacks a portion of them. Altogether around 99,000 clones are present, around 87% being singletons, with the ten largest covering roughly 4.3%. The specimen was peripheral blood, collected on day 0 of AZD1222 vaccination. All receptors come from an adult in good health.

This rearrangement joins TRBV25-1 to TRBJ1-2; no clear D. The CDR3 runs to 15 residues. The V gene lost 1 base and the J gene lost 8 bases, with 17 bases spanning the gap. In germline, CDR1 is MGHDK, CDR2 SYGVNS. The CDR3 DNA follows: TGTGCCAGCAGTGAATCGAGGACGGGAGTCACAGGCTACACCTTC. Protein sequence: CASSESRTGVTGYTF.

The rearrangement uses TRBV9 and TRBJ2-2; D is undetermined. Trimming pared 3 bases from V and 6 bases from J, leaving 18 bases between. The CDR3 contains 16 residues. From germline, CDR1 is SGDLS and CDR2 YYNGEE. This CDR3 is CASSAAGTARSGELFF. As DNA, the CDR3 is TGTGCCAGCAGCGCGGCCGGTACGGCGCGATCCGGGGAGCTGTTTTTT. Supplemented by reference TRBV9 and TRBJ2-2, the full variable domain reads DSGVTQTPKHLITATGQRVTLRCSPRSGDLSVYWYQQSLDQGLQFLIQYYNGEERAKGNILERFSAQQFPDLHSELNLSSLELGDSALYFCASSAAGTARSGELFFGEGSRLTVL.

This rearrangement joins TRBV19 to TRBJ2-2; D is uncertain. Trimming took 3 bases from V and 4 from J, leaving 12 bases between them. CDR1 is LNHDA, CDR2 SQIVND, per germline (reference sequence). CDR3 length: 15 residues. The CDR3 DNA reads TGTGCCAGTAGTATTTCGGCAGGAAGCACCGGGGAGCTGTTTTTT. Protein sequence: CASSISAGSTGELFF. The complete variable domain, with remaining parts taken from reference TRBV19 and TRBJ2-2, reads DGGITQSPKYLFRKEGQNVTLSCEQNLNHDAMYWYRQDPGQGLRLIYYSQIVNDFQKGDIAEGYSVSREKKESFPLTVTSAQKNPTAFYLCASSISAGSTGELFFGEGSRLTVL.

The chain combines TRBV20-1 with TRBJ1-1, with D possibly matching TRBD1 (6 bases). The CDR3 contains 11 residues. Germline V gene data show CDR1 as DFQATT and CDR2 as SNEGSKA (reference sequence). V lost 5 bases to trimming and J lost 5 bases, with 9 bases between them. The CDR3 loop is CSALQGTEAFF. The CDR3 DNA sequence: TGCAGTGCTCTCCAGGGGACTGAAGCTTTCTTT.

The genes are TRBV6-5 and TRBJ1-3; possibly TRBD1 for D (5 bases). The CDR3 extends over 14 amino acids. CDR1 is MNHEY, CDR2 SVGAGI, per germline. V was clipped by 11 bases and J by 4 bases, with 18 bases between them. In nucleotides, the CDR3 is TGTGCCGCCACCCGTGAGGGACGGGGAAACACCATATATTTT. Translating it yields CAATREGRGNTIYF.

This clone was counted once. The chain combines TRBV30 with TRBJ1-2, with D hard to call. The CDR3 totals 11 residues. CDR1 GTSNPN and CDR2 SVGIG come from the germline V gene (reference sequence). The V end was cut by 1 base, the J end by 7 bases, with 7 bases between. CDR3 nucleotides: TGTGCCTGGAGTGAAGATCGTGGCTACACCTTC. The encoded protein is CAWSEDRGYTF.

The chain uses TRBV21-1 and TRBJ1-1; the DNA was not used to check the table's D call, TRBD1. TRBV21-1 is labeled a pseudogene. The CDR3 contains 15 residues. The CDR3 coding sequence is TGTGCCAGCAGCAAACGCAAGACAGGCTTTTCAGAAGCTTTCTTT. This gives the protein CASSKRKTGFSEAFF.

This clone appeared a few times. V gene TRBV9 combines with J gene TRBJ1-4, with 10 nucleotides matching TRBD1. V lost 3 bases, J lost 6 bases, and 8 bases stayed unmatched. This CDR3 spans 16 amino acids. Germline V gene data show CDR1 as SGDLS and CDR2 as YYNGEE. The CDR3: CASSGGPGQGYEKLFF. In nucleotides, the CDR3 is TGTGCCAGCAGCGGAGGCCCGGGACAGGGGTATGAAAAACTGTTTTTT.

The count of this clone is one. The CDR3 DNA follows: TGTGCCAGCAGCCGAGACGCGGGAGGGAGCGGCAGGCATGAGCAGTTCTTC. This translates into CASSRDAGGSGRHEQFF. The chain recombines TRBV4-2 with TRBJ2-1; 9 nucleotides line up with TRBD2. Losses at the gene ends were 4 bases for V and 8 bases for J; bases not matched to a gene: 15. From germline, CDR1 is LGHNA and CDR2 YNFKEQ. The CDR3 length is 17 residues.

V gene TRBV24-1 combines with J gene TRBJ2-3; D call uncertain. Germline V lookup: CDR1 KGHDR, CDR2 SFDVKD. The CDR3 totals 14 residues. Between the trimmed V and J ends, which lost 3 bases and 4 bases, there was a span of 10 bases. CDR3 bases: TGTGCCACCAGTGATCCCCGTCTTTCAGATACGCAGTATTTT. This gives the protein CATSDPRLSDTQYF.

V gene TRBV6-6 combines with J gene TRBJ2-1; TRBD2 matches at 7 bases. This CDR3 is 14 amino acids long. The V gene's germline CDR1 is MNHNY and CDR2 SVGAGI (reference sequence). Trimming at V came to 4 bases and at J to 6 bases, leaving 6 bases not matched to a gene. CDR3 amino acids: CASSSGLVPNEQFF. The CDR3 DNA reads TGTGCCAGCAGTTCTGGACTAGTGCCCAATGAGCAGTTCTTC.

The chain combines TRBV4-3 with TRBJ2-7; possibly TRBD2 for D (5 bases). CDR1 and CDR2 (germline): LGHNA, YSLEER. This CDR3 is 15 amino acids long. The germline V and J ends were trimmed by 3 bases and 3 bases, with 15 bases remaining between them. The CDR3 nucleotides read TGCGCCAGCAGCCATCTTTCGGGGTCGCTCTACGAGCAGTACTTC. Protein product: CASSHLSGSLYEQYF.

This chain uses TRBV4-2 with TRBJ2-2; the match to TRBD2 covers 8 bases. Trimming removed 5 bases from V and 4 bases from J; junction bases left unmatched: 9. CDR1 LGHNA and CDR2 YNFKEQ come from the germline V gene. The CDR3 spans 16 residues. CDR3 amino acids: CASSDGRGAITGELFF. The DNA of the CDR3 is TGTGCCAGCAGCGATGGGCGGGGGGCAATCACCGGGGAGCTGTTTTTT.

The V gene is TRBV6-5, the J gene TRBJ1-5; the D is unclear. The V end lost 7 bases, the J end lost 5 bases, and 18 bases lay between the germline ends. The length of the CDR3 is 15 residues. The germline V gene encodes CDR1 MNHEY and CDR2 SVGAGI. CDR3 DNA sequence: TGTGCCAGCACCCACATGGGTCGCGGGGATCAGCCCCAGCATTTT. As protein: CASTHMGRGDQPQHF.

V gene TRBV9 combines with J gene TRBJ1-5; TRBD1 is a possible D gene (5 bases). This CDR3 comprises 13 residues. CDR1 and CDR2 (germline): SGDLS, YYNGEE. Trimming pared 1 base from V and 4 bases from J, leaving 6 bases between. The CDR3 nucleotides read TGTGCCAGCAGCGTATCAGGGAATCAGCCCCAGCATTTT. Protein product: CASSVSGNQPQHF.

This chain links TRBV2 with TRBJ1-2; unclear D gene. This CDR3 spans 14 amino acids. Trimming took 2 bases from V and 4 from J, leaving 11 bases between them. Germline V gene sequence: CDR1 SNHLY, CDR2 FYNNEI. This CDR3 reads CASSEQTALYGYTF. The DNA of the CDR3 is TGTGCCAGCAGTGAACAGACCGCCCTCTATGGCTACACCTTC.

The chain recombines TRBV5-1 with TRBJ2-7; the match to TRBD1 covers 9 bases. Germline V lookup: CDR1 SGHRS, CDR2 YFSETQ. The length of the CDR3 is 15 residues. V dropped 4 bases and J dropped 3; count of bases not matched to a gene: 8. CDR3 region: CASSQPPGQGYEQYF. The CDR3 DNA follows: TGCGCCAGCAGCCAACCCCCGGGACAGGGCTACGAGCAGTACTTC.

The chain uses TRBV15 and TRBJ2-1; D may correspond to TRBD1 or TRBD2 (5 bases each). V lost 0 bases and J lost 5, with 14 bases in between. Germline assignment: CDR1 LNHNV and CDR2 YYDKDF (reference sequence). This CDR3 is 16 amino acids long. CDR3 bases: TGTGCCACCAGCAGAGACACTATCGGGACGGACAATGAGCAGTTCTTC. Its translation is CATSRDTIGTDNEQFF.

The J gene is TRBJ2-7, the V gene TRBV30, with 13 bases matching TRBD2. V lost 2 bases, J lost 4 bases, and 11 bases stayed unmatched. CDR3 length equals 17 residues. From germline, CDR1 is GTSNPN and CDR2 SVGIG (reference sequence). The CDR3 nucleotides are TGTGCCTGGAGTCCCCAACTAGCGGGAGGGCCAGCGTACGAGCAGTACTTC. The encoded protein is CAWSPQLAGGPAYEQYF.

CDR3 sequence: CASSPGQSSGNTIYF. The CDR3 bases are TGTGCCAGCAGTCCGGGACAGAGCTCTGGAAACACCATATATTTT. V is TRBV7-6 and J is TRBJ1-3; 7 nucleotides match TRBD1. V was clipped by 6 bases and J by 0 bases; unmatched bases: 5. This CDR3 spans 15 amino acids. Germline-derived CDR1 and CDR2 are SGHVS and FNYEAQ.

V usage is TRBV6-5 and J usage is TRBJ1-5, with TRBD1 matching 7 bases. With 8 bases clipped from V and 5 bases from J, the junction kept 9 bases outside the gene matches. Germline V gene lookup returns CDR1 MNHEY and CDR2 SVGAGI. The CDR3 consists of 14 residues. The CDR3 coding sequence is TGTGCCAGCCACGGGACAGAGTCTCATCAGCCCCAGCATTTT. Its protein product is CASHGTESHQPQHF.

The chain has TRBV7-6 and TRBJ1-6; D call uncertain. Per the germline V gene, CDR1 is SGHVS and CDR2 is FNYEAQ. V lost 1 base, J lost 10 bases, and 11 bases lay in between. This CDR3 region has 14 residues. Written as DNA, the CDR3 is TGTGCCAGCAGCTTAGGCGGCTTGGGCTCACCCCTCCACTTT. Protein: CASSLGGLGSPLHF.

The chain employs TRBV30 and TRBJ1-4; the D gene is possibly TRBD1 (5 bases). V was clipped by 8 bases and J by 3 bases, with 13 bases between them. CDR1 is GTSNPN, CDR2 SVGIG, per germline (reference sequence). CDR3 length: 13 amino acids. CDR3 sequence reads: CAKRGSPNEKLFF. For the CDR3, the DNA is TGTGCCAAAAGGGGCAGCCCTAATGAAAAACTGTTTTTT.